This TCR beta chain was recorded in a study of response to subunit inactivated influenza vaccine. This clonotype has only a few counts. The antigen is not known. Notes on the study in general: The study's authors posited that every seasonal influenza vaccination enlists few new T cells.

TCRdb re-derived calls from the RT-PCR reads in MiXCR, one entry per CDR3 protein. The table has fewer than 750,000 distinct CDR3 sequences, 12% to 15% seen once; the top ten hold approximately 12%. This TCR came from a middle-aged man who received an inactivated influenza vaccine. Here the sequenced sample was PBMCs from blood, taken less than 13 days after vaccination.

CDR3 in amino acids: CATQGDTGELFF. The CDR3 coding sequence is TGTGCCACCCAGGGAGACACCGGGGAGCTGTTTTTT. The V call is TRBV24-1, the J call TRBJ2-2; the D call may be TRBD1 or TRBD2 (5 bases each). The length of the CDR3 is 12 residues. Germline loops: CDR1 KGHDR, CDR2 SFDVKD. The ends were cut back, 9 bases at V and 3 bases at J, with 7 bases in the middle.